One sample yielded the 9 T cell receptor beta chains listed below, sequenced in a study of cytomegalovirus exposure and HLA in healthy donors. The PCR ran on 60 Vbeta and 13 Jbeta primers. Here immunoSEQ multiplex PCR was the method, and the copy in TCRdb shows in-frame clones only, minus some. The sample carries fewer than 200,000 clones, 73% recorded once. What was sequenced was PBMCs. These receptor sequences come from a woman younger than 35 in good health and CMV-seropositive.

This chain connects TRBV6-1 to TRBJ2-3; TRBD1 might be the D (5 bases). CDR1 MNHNS and CDR2 SASEGT come from the germline V gene. The V gene lost 3 bases and the J gene lost 4 bases, with 8 bases spanning the gap. The CDR3 extends over 13 amino acids. CDR3 residues: CASSDQGADTQYF. DNA of the CDR3: TGTGCCAGCAGTGATCAGGGCGCAGATACGCAGTATTTT.

The V gene is TRBV2, the J gene TRBJ1-5; 7 positions match TRBD1. The J segment lost 4 bases and the V segment lost 6 bases, leaving 6 bases of the junction unmatched. Looked up from germline, CDR1 is SNHLY and CDR2 is FYNNEI. This CDR3 spans 14 amino acids. CDR3 coding DNA: TGTGCCAGCAGGCGGGACAGCCAGAATCAGCCCCAGCATTTT. This encodes CASRRDSQNQPQHF.

This clone came up once. This rearrangement joins TRBV5-4 to TRBJ1-4; 11 bases are shared with TRBD1. CDR1 SGHNT and CDR2 YYREEE come from the germline V gene (reference sequence). Losses at the gene ends were 4 bases for V and 8 bases for J; bases not matched to a gene: 7. This CDR3 spans 15 amino acids. The CDR3 region has the DNA TGTGCCAGCAGCATACGGGACAGGGGGGACGAAAAACTGTTTTTT. Its translation: CASSIRDRGDEKLFF.

This clone was counted a few times. The chain links TRBV27 to TRBJ2-5; 8 bases agree with TRBD1. Losses at the gene ends were 7 bases for V and 1 base for J; bases not matched to a gene: 8. From germline, CDR1 is MNHEY and CDR2 SMNVEV (reference sequence). The CDR3 is 15 amino acids. In DNA form, the CDR3 reads TGTGCCAGCAAACTCACCGGGACAGGCCAAGAGACCCAGTACTTC. Its protein product is CASKLTGTGQETQYF.

This chain links TRBV25-1 with TRBJ1-2; D is perhaps TRBD1 (5 bases). The germline gives CDR1 MGHDK, CDR2 SYGVNS. The V and J ends lost 2 bases and 7 bases respectively, with 14 bases between them. The CDR3 is 14 amino acids. The CDR3 nucleotides are TGTGCCAGCAGTGAAGGGGCAAGACGGTCTGGCTACACCTTC. Protein sequence: CASSEGARRSGYTF.

There are a few counts of this clone. The CDR3 loop is CASSPGVLAGSTDTQYF. The CDR3 DNA reads TGTGCCAGCAGCCCAGGGGTCCTAGCGGGGAGCACAGATACGCAGTATTTT. The chain carries TRBV7-9 and TRBJ2-3; 9 nucleotides match TRBD2. CDR3 length: 17 residues. The V gene's germline CDR1 is SEHNR and CDR2 FQNEAQ (reference sequence). V shed 5 bases, J shed 0 bases, and the junction held 9 bases outside the gene matches.

This clone was counted once. The chain combines TRBV7-2 with TRBJ2-3; tentative D call: TRBD2 (6 bases). CDR3 length equals 17 residues. Germline V gene lookup returns CDR1 SGHTA and CDR2 FQGNSA. V was shortened by 2 bases and J by 3 bases, with 18 bases between the two germline ends. CDR3 nucleotides: TGTGCCAGCAGCTTACAAACCGCGGGGAGGAAAACAGATACGCAGTATTTT. Its translation: CASSLQTAGRKTDTQYF.

V and J are TRBV21-1 and TRBJ2-5; the table's D gene call, TRBD1, was not cross checked with the DNA. TRBV21-1 is labeled a pseudogene. This CDR3 has 13 amino acids. As DNA, the CDR3 is TGTGCCAGCAAAAAGGGGGTTGGAGAGACCCAGTACTTC. This translates into CASKKGVGETQYF.

Written as DNA, the CDR3 is TGTGCCAGCAGCCAAGGCCGACAGGGAACCTACGAGCAGTACTTC. It specifies CASSQGRQGTYEQYF. The V and J genes are TRBV4-2 and TRBJ2-7, with 7 bases that match TRBD1. V was pared by 1 base and J by 2 bases, with 5 bases of the junction left unmatched. This CDR3 has 15 residues. The germline V gene has CDR1 LGHNA and CDR2 YNFKEQ.